The 11 T cell receptor beta chains below come from one sample, sequenced in a study of OX40 agonist ivuxolimab in advanced cancers. Method: immunoSEQ multiplex PCR; TCRdb's copy keeps in-frame clones and lacks some. The table shows approximately 38,000 clones, with 80% to 90% occurring only once. Here the sequenced sample was CD4+ or CD8+ T cells sorted from blood, taken in a trial of the OX40 agonist ivuxolimab. The receptors were sampled from an adult with an advanced solid tumor such as melanoma, head and neck, liver or kidney cancer.

The chain couples TRBV7-9 to TRBJ1-6, with TRBD1 matching over 7 bases. The germline V gene has CDR1 SEHNR and CDR2 FQNEAQ (reference sequence). The CDR3 covers 13 residues. The ends lost 5 bases at V and 14 bases at J; junction bases unmatched: 9. CDR3 coding DNA: TGTGCCAGCAGCGGATCAGGGGGTAGGTCCCTCCACTTT. Its protein is CASSGSGGRSLHF.

This rearrangement joins TRBV19 to TRBJ2-7; 7 nucleotides match TRBD2. The CDR3 is 15 residues long. Losses at the gene ends were 7 bases for V and 5 bases for J; bases not matched to a gene: 14. From germline, CDR1 is LNHDA and CDR2 SQIVND (reference sequence). CDR3 coding DNA: TGTGCCAGTAAATCCGCGGGGGATCCCATGGACGAGCAGTACTTC. It yields the protein CASKSAGDPMDEQYF.

The chain carries TRBV6-6 and TRBJ2-7, with D maybe TRBD1 (5 bases). Germline CDR1 and CDR2: MNHNY and SVGAGI (reference sequence). The CDR3 totals 15 residues. V lost 8 bases to trimming and J lost 2 bases, with 19 bases between them. CDR3: CASRPSWGRPYEQYF. For the CDR3, the DNA is TGTGCCAGCCGTCCCTCGTGGGGCAGGCCCTACGAGCAGTACTTC.

The V call is TRBV5-1, the J call TRBJ2-7; TRBD1 matches 9 bases. The CDR3 totals 14 residues. Germline V gives CDR1 SGHRS, CDR2 YFSETQ. V lost 1 base to trimming and J lost 5 bases; unmatched junction nucleotides: 4. The DNA of the CDR3 is TGCGCCAGCAGCTTGCGGACAGGGGACAACGAGCAGTACTTC. It specifies CASSLRTGDNEQYF.

CDR3 residues: CAIRQGQGNTIYF. CDR3 nucleotides: TGTGCCATCCGCCAGGGGCAAGGAAACACCATATATTTT. The chain carries TRBV6-4 and TRBJ1-3; weak D call: TRBD1 (6 bases). Trimming took off 10 bases at V and 4 bases at J, with 14 bases between the two ends. The CDR3 is made up of 13 amino acids. Germline V gene lookup returns CDR1 MRHNA and CDR2 SNTAGT.

V gene TRBV6-5 combines with J gene TRBJ2-5, with D possibly being TRBD2 (5 bases). The CDR3 totals 16 residues. V was clipped by 2 bases and J by 0 bases, with 13 bases between them. Germline assignment: CDR1 MNHEY and CDR2 SVGAGI. Here the CDR3 reads CASSYEGRAYQETQYF. Written as DNA, the CDR3 is TGTGCCAGCAGTTACGAGGGCCGGGCTTACCAAGAGACCCAGTACTTC.

The chain employs TRBV18 and TRBJ2-1; no definite D call. The CDR3 consists of 13 residues. V lost 6 bases to trimming and J lost 4 bases, with 10 bases between them. In germline, CDR1 is KGHSH, CDR2 LQKENI. This CDR3 reads CASSPDMYNEQFF. The CDR3 DNA reads as TGTGCCAGCTCTCCGGATATGTACAATGAGCAGTTCTTC.

CDR3 sequence: CASSEVGFQPQHF. CDR3 nucleotide sequence: TGCGCCAGCAGTGAGGTTGGCTTCCAGCCCCAGCATTTT. This rearrangement joins TRBV10-2 to TRBJ1-5; the D is unclear. The CDR3 contains 13 residues. Looked up from germline, CDR1 is WSHSY and CDR2 is SAAADI. Trimming cost V 2 bases and J 7 bases, with 9 bases left between them.

This chain joins TRBV6-4 and TRBJ2-7; tentative D call: TRBD1 (6 bases). This CDR3 is 16 amino acids long. Per the germline V gene, CDR1 is MRHNA and CDR2 is SNTAGT. Trimming took off 6 bases at V and 0 bases at J, with 18 bases between the two ends. The CDR3 coding sequence is TGTGCCAGCAGACCGACAGGCAGTCGGTTCTCCTACGAGCAGTACTTC. This encodes CASRPTGSRFSYEQYF.

This clone was recorded once. The V and J genes are TRBV4-2 and TRBJ2-3, with TRBD2 identical over 14 bases. Losses at the gene ends were 1 base for V and 0 bases for J; bases not matched to a gene: 0. Germline CDR1 reads LGHNA; CDR2 reads YNFKEQ. The CDR3 is 17 residues long. CDR3 bases: TGTGCCAGCAGCCAAGGACTAGCGGGAGGGAGCACAGATACGCAGTATTTT. The encoded protein is CASSQGLAGGSTDTQYF.

This clone was seen only once. The CDR3 spells CSVSTGGYGYTF. The CDR3 nucleotides read TGCAGCGTTTCGACAGGGGGCTATGGCTACACCTTC. The chain has TRBV29-1 and TRBJ1-2; 9 nucleotides line up with TRBD1. From germline, CDR1 is SQVTM and CDR2 ANQGSEA. The CDR3 loop spans 12 amino acids. Unmatched junction bases numbered 2, after V lost 5 bases and J lost 4 bases.